This is a list of T cell receptor beta chains from one sample in a study of blood T cell repertoires in COVID-19. Clones were sequenced by immunoSEQ multiplex PCR, and TCRdb holds only the in-frame ones, with some missing. The sample carries around 290,000 clones, about nine tenths recorded once. The sequenced sample was PBMCs or T cells enriched from blood (not recorded which). The receptors come from a woman in her 40s who had recovered from COVID-19. CDR3s include the opening cysteine and the closing phenylalanine or tryptophan. D genes are given only for firm matches. Clone size appears in some rows only: once, few, many, or a class for an expanded clone.

D | length | J | V | size | DNA | CDR3
. | 15 | TRBJ1-5 | TRBV5-5 | few | TGTGCCAGCAGCTTGGCCTGGGTCGGGAATCAGCCCCAGCATTTT | CASSLAWVGNQPQHF
TRBD1 | 15 | TRBJ1-5 | TRBV7-8 | . | TGTGCCAGCAGCCAAAGGACAGGGAGCAATCAGCCCCAGCATTTT | CASSQRTGSNQPQHF
TRBD1 | 16 | TRBJ2-1 | TRBV30 | . | TGTGCCTGGAGTGTAAAGGGGGCCGGCTCCTACAATGAGCAGTTCTTC | CAWSVKGAGSYNEQFF
. | 18 | TRBJ2-7 | TRBV5-8 | . | TGTGCCAGCAGCTTGGCCATTAGAGAGGGGGGGAAGTCCTACGAGCAGTACTTC | CASSLAIREGGKSYEQYF
. | 12 | TRBJ1-1 | TRBV6-2/TRBV6-3 | . | TGTGCCAGCAGTTATACACTCGTAGCAGCTTTCTTT | CASSYTLVAAFF
TRBD1 | 15 | TRBJ2-2 | TRBV7-2 | . | TGTGCCAGCGCTTTGACAGGGTCGGACACCGGGGAGCTGTTTTTT | CASALTGSDTGELFF
. | 15 | TRBJ2-1 | TRBV5-1 | . | TGCGCCAGCAGCTTGGGCGGCCTTTTTTACAATGAGCAGTTCTTC | CASSLGGLFYNEQFF
. | 15 | TRBJ2-7 | TRBV19 | . | TGTGCCAGTAGTTCTGGGGCGGTCTCCTCCTACGAGCAGTACTTC | CASSSGAVSSYEQYF
. | 15 | TRBJ1-5 | TRBV30 | . | TGTGCCTGGAGGGCCGCGGTTTGGGGCAATCAGCCCCAGCATTTT | CAWRAAVWGNQPQHF
. | 15 | TRBJ2-7 | TRBV7-2 | . | TGTGCCAGCAGCAATAGACAGCCCGTTACCTACGAGCAGTACTTC | CASSNRQPVTYEQYF
. | 13 | TRBJ1-1 | TRBV12-3/TRBV12-4 | . | TGTGCCAGCAGTTTATGGGAGAGCACTGAAGCTTTCTTT | CASSLWESTEAFF
TRBD2 | 19 | TRBJ2-6 | TRBV2 | . | TGTGCCAGCACGGGACTAGCGGGGGGCCAGAGCTCTGGGGCCAACGTCCTGACTTTC | CASTGLAGGQSSGANVLTF
TRBD1 | 14 | TRBJ2-2 | TRBV6-8 | few | TGTGCCAGCACGGCGGGACAGGGCACCGGGGAGCTGTTTTTT | CASTAGQGTGELFF
. | 13 | TRBJ1-2 | TRBV4-3 | . | TGCGCCAGCAGCCAAGAAAGGGGAAGTGGCTACACCTTC | CASSQERGSGYTF